This T cell receptor beta chain was found in a study of T cell repertoires in cytomegalovirus infection. Germline V gene sequence: CDR1 MDHEN, CDR2 SYDVKM. J gave up 5 bases and V 5 bases, and 8 bases lay outside the gene matches. The CDR3 is 15 residues long. TCRdb reanalysed the reads using MiXCR and keeps one entry per CDR3 protein. The data contain about 740,000 distinct CDR3 sequences, 35% to 45% of them singletons. The sample taken for sequencing was PBMCs. This TCR derives from a human donor in good health (CMV status not recorded). Some clones in this sample may be carry-over from other donors' samples. This chain connects TRBV28 to TRBJ2-7; 11 bases align to TRBD1. The CDR3 DNA is TGTGCCAGCAGTCGCCGGGACAGGGGGATTGACGAGCAGTACTTC. Translation gives CASSRRDRGIDEQYF.